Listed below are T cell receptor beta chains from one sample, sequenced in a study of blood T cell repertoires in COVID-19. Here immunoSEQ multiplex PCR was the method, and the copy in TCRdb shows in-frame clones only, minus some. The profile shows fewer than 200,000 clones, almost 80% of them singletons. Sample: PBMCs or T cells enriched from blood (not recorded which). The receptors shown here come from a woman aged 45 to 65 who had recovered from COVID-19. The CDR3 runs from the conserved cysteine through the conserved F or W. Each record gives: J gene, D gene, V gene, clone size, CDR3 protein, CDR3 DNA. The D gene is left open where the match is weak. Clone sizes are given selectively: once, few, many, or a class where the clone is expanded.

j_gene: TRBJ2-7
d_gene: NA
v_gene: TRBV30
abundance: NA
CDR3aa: CAWSVGTYEQYF
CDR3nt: TGTGCCTGGAGTGTGGGCACCTACGAGCAGTACTTC

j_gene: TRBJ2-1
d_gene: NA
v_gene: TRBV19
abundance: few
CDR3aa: CASSIARAYRTEQFF
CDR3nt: TGTGCCAGTAGTATAGCCAGGGCCTATCGGACTGAGCAGTTCTTC

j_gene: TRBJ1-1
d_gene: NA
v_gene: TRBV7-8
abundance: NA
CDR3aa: CASSLGVPRNTEAFF
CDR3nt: TGTGCCAGCAGCTTAGGTGTCCCGAGAAACACTGAAGCTTTCTTT

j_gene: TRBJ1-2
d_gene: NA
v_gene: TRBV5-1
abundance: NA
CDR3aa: CASSFTPSVSYGYTF
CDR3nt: TGCGCCAGCAGCTTTACCCCCTCGGTTAGCTATGGCTACACCTTC

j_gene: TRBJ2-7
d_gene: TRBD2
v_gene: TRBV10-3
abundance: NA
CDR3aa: CAIRTGTSGGSYEQYF
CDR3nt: TGTGCCATCAGAACCGGGACTAGCGGGGGGTCCTACGAGCAGTACTTC

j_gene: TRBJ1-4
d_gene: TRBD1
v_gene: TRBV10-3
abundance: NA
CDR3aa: CASGGRGSEKLFF
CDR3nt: TGTGCCTCTGGAGGCAGGGGGAGTGAAAAACTGTTTTTT

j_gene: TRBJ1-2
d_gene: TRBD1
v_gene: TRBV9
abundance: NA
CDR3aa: CASSESPQGAYGYTF
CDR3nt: TGTGCCAGCAGCGAGTCGCCGCAGGGGGCGTATGGCTACACCTTC

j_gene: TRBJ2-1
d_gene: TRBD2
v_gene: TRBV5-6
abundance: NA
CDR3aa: CASSPGGTSGIQEQFF
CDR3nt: TGTGCCAGCAGCCCGGGCGGGACTAGCGGGATTCAGGAGCAGTTCTTC

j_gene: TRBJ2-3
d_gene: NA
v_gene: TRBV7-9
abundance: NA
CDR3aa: CASSSDGRNTDTQYF
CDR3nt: TGTGCCAGCAGCTCGGACGGGAGAAACACAGATACGCAGTATTTT

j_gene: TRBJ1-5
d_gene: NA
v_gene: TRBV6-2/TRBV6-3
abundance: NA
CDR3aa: CASSYVGGQVNQPQHF
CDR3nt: TGTGCCAGCAGTTACGTGGGGGGGCAAGTCAATCAGCCCCAGCATTTT

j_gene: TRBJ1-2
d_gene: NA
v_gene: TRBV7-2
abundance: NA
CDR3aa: CASSFGGRLYGYTF
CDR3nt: TGTGCCAGCAGCTTTGGGGGCCGACTATATGGCTACACCTTC

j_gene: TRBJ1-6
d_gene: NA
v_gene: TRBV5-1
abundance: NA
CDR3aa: CASRPGFDSPLHF
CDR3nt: TGCGCCAGCAGACCAGGATTTGATTCACCCCTCCACTTT

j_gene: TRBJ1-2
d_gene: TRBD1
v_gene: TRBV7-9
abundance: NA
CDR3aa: CASETTGGGYGYTF
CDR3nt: TGTGCCAGCGAAACAACAGGGGGCGGATATGGCTACACCTTC

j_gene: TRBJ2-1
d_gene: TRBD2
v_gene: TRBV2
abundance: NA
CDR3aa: CASSEAGTSDNEQFF
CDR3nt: TGTGCCAGCAGTGAAGCCGGGACTAGCGACAATGAGCAGTTCTTC

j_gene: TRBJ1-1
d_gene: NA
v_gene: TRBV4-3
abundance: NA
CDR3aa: CASSLQGTGGDRAFF
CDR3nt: TGCGCCAGCAGCCTACAAGGCACGGGGGGAGATCGGGCTTTCTTT

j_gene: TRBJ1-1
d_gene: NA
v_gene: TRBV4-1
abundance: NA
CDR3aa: CASSQDRTDTEAFF
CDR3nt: TGCGCCAGCAGCCAAGATAGAACGGACACTGAAGCTTTCTTT

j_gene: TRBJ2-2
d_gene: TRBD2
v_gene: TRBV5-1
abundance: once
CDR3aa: CASSSGRNTGELFF
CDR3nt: TGCGCCAGCAGCAGCGGGAGGAACACCGGGGAGCTGTTTTTT

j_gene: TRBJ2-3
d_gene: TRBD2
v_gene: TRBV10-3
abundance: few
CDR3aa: CATLRAGGRTATDTQYF
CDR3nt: TGTGCCACCCTCCGGGCGGGAGGGCGGACGGCGACAGATACGCAGTATTTT

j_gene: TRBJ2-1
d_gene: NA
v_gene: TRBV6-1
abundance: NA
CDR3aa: CASSDRTGYNEQFF
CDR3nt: TGTGCCAGCAGTGATCGGACTGGCTACAATGAGCAGTTCTTC

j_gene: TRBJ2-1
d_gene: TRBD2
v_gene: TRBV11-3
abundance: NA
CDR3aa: CASSSAGGSHEQFF
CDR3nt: TGTGCCAGCAGCTCGGCGGGAGGGTCCCATGAGCAGTTCTTC

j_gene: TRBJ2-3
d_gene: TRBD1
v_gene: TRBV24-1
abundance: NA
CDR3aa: CATSDFRGTGTTDTQYF
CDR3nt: TGTGCCACCAGTGATTTCCGGGGGACAGGGACGACAGATACGCAGTATTTT

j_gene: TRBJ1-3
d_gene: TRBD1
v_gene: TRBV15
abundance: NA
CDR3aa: CATSREGQGLGNTIYF
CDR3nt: TGTGCCACCAGCAGGGAGGGACAGGGACTAGGAAACACCATATATTTT

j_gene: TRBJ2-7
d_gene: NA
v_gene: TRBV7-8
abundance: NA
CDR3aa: CASSLAGGTYEQYF
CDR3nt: TGTGCCAGCAGCTTAGCGGGTGGGACTTACGAGCAGTACTTC

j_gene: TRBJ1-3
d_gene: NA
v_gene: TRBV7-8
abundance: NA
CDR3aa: CASSLVGSTGNTIYF
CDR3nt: TGTGCCAGCAGCTTAGTGGGCTCAACGGGAAACACCATATATTTT